Below, 3 T cell receptor beta chains from the same sample are listed, as sequenced in a study of CDR3 diversity in severe acne. TCRdb reanalysed the PCR reads using MiXCR and keeps one entry per CDR3 protein. Here the sample spans about 100,000 distinct CDR3 sequences, roughly 51% being singletons. Sequencing was carried out using blood. The receptors were gathered from a male donor with acne.

This clonotype is termed medium-sized. This sequence joins TRBV20-1 and TRBJ1-2; D not certain. CDR1 and CDR2 from the germline V gene are DFQATT and SNEGSKA (reference sequence). The V gene lost 6 bases and the J gene lost 1 base, with 6 bases spanning the gap. This CDR3 has 11 residues. The CDR3 reads CSAANNYGYTF. DNA of the CDR3: TGCAGTGCAGCGAATAACTATGGCTACACCTTC.

The J gene is TRBJ2-7, the V gene TRBV20-1; 9 nucleotides match TRBD2. Trimming cost V 5 bases and J 5 bases; bases outside gene matches: 13. The CDR3 totals 15 residues. Germline CDR1 and CDR2: DFQATT and SNEGSKA (reference sequence). CDR3 sequence: CSAAGRVAGVDEQYF. The DNA for the CDR3 is TGCAGTGCTGCCGGGAGGGTAGCGGGAGTCGACGAGCAGTACTTC.

This clonotype was observed many times. V is TRBV6-5 and J is TRBJ2-6; D not resolved. V was shortened by 3 bases and J by 4 bases, with 4 bases between the two germline ends. The CDR3 is 13 residues long. The germline V gene encodes CDR1 MNHEY and CDR2 SVGAGI. The CDR3 is CASSYPGANVLTF. The CDR3 nucleotides are TGTGCCAGCAGTTATCCCGGGGCCAACGTCCTGACTTTC.